The entry below gives a single T cell receptor beta chain sequence along with its context. The sample belongs to a study of control samples from healthy donors and cancer patients. There are 14 residues in the CDR3. J gave up 2 bases and V 4 bases, and 4 bases lay outside the gene matches. Germline CDR1 is LNHDA and CDR2 is SQIVND (reference sequence). TCRdb's copy holds only in-frame clones and misses some; the assay was immunoSEQ multiplex PCR. The sample lists about 120,000 clones, around 90% occurring once. J is TRBJ1-1 and V is TRBV19, with TRBD1 matching over 7 bases. The sequenced sample was blood. This TCR was recovered from a man aged 50-60 years in good health. The CDR3 here is CASSTRQGNTEAFF. DNA for the CDR3: TGTGCCAGTAGTACCCGACAGGGTAACACTGAAGCTTTCTTT.